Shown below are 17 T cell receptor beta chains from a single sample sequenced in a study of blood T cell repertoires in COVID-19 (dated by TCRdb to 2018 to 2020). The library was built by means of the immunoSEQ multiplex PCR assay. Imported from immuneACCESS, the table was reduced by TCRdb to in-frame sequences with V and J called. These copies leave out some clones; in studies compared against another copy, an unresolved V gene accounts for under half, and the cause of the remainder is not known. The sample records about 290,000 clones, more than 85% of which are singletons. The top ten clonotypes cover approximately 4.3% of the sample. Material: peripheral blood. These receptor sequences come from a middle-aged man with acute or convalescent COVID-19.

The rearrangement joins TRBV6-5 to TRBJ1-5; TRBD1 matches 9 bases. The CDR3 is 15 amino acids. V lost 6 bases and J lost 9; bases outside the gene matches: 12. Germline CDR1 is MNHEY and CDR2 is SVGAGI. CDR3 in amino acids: CASSELGTGPGPQHF. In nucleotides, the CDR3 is TGTGCCAGCAGCGAGCTGGGGACAGGGCCAGGGCCCCAGCATTTT.

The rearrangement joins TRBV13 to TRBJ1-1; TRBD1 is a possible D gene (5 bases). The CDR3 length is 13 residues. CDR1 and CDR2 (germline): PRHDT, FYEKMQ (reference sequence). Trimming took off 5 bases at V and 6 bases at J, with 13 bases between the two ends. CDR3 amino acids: CASSQLGGAEAFF. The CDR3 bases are TGTGCCAGCAGCCAATTAGGAGGGGCTGAAGCTTTCTTT.

CDR3 residues: CASSPIWDTTFYGYTF. The CDR3 DNA follows: TGTGCCAGCAGCCCAATTTGGGACACTACCTTTTATGGCTACACCTTC. V usage is TRBV3-1 (or the pseudogene TRBV3-2) and J usage is TRBJ1-2; possibly TRBD1 for D (6 bases). The CDR3 totals 16 residues. Germline loops: CDR1 LGHDT, CDR2 YNNKEL (reference sequence). V was cut by 4 bases and J by 5 bases, with 20 bases left in between.

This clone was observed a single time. DNA of the CDR3: TGTGCCAGCTCCCCCCAGGCTAGCGGTTACAATGAGCAGTTCTTC. Protein sequence: CASSPQASGYNEQFF. The V call is TRBV18, the J call TRBJ2-1; 7 bases line up with TRBD2. The CDR3 runs to 15 residues. The V and J ends lost 6 bases and 4 bases, in that order; junction bases with no gene match: 9. The germline V gene encodes CDR1 KGHSH and CDR2 LQKENI.

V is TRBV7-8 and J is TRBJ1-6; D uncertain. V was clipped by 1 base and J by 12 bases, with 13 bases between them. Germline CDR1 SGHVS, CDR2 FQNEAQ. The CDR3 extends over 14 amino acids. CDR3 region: CASSLETPGGPLHF. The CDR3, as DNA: TGTGCCAGCAGCTTAGAAACACCCGGAGGACCCCTCCACTTT.

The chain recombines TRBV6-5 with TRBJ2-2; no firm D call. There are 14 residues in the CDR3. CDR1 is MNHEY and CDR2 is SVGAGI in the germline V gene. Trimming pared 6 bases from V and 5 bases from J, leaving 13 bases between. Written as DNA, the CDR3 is TGTGCCAGCAGCCCACGTTACACGACCGGGGAGCTGTTTTTT. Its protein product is CASSPRYTTGELFF.

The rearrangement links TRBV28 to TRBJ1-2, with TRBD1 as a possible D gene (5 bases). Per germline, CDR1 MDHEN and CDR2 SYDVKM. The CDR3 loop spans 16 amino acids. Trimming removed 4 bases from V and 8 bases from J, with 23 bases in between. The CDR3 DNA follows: TGTGCCAGCAGTTCCCTGGGGGGGTATAATATAGCAGGCTACACCTTC. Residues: CASSSLGGYNIAGYTF.

The DNA for the CDR3 is TGTGCCAGCAGCTTGTTCACAAATGGTAATCAGCCCCAGCATTTT. Encoded protein: CASSLFTNGNQPQHF. V usage is TRBV5-6 and J usage is TRBJ1-5; no reliable D call. The V gene lost 1 base and the J gene lost 4 bases, with 12 bases spanning the gap. This CDR3 contains 15 residues. Germline V CDR1 and CDR2: SGHDT, YYEEEE.

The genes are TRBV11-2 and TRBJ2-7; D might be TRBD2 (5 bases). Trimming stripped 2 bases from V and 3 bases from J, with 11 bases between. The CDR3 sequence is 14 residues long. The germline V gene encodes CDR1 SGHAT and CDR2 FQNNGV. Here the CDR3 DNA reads TGTGCCAGCAGCTTAAAGGGCGGGCTCTACGAGCAGTACTTC. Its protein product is CASSLKGGLYEQYF.

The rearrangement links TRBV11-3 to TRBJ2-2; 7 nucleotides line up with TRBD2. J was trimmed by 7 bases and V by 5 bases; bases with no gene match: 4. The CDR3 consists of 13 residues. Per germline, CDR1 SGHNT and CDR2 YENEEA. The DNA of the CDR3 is TGTGCCAGCAGCGGGGGGGTCAGCGGGGAGCTGTTTTTT. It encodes CASSGGVSGELFF.

The CDR3 DNA reads as TGTGCCAGCAGTGACGCTGGTGCGGGTGCCACTGAAGCTTTCTTT. It yields the protein CASSDAGAGATEAFF. This chain links TRBV2 with TRBJ1-1, with D unclear. Germline V gives CDR1 SNHLY, CDR2 FYNNEI. This CDR3 region has 15 residues. Trimming left V 3 bases short and J 4 bases short, with 15 bases between. Filled out from reference TRBV2 and TRBJ1-1, the complete variable domain reads EPEVTQTPSHQVTQMGQEVILRCVPISNHLYFYWYRQILGQKVEFLVSFYNNEISEKSEIFDDQFSVERPDGSNFTLKIRSTKLEDSAMYFCASSDAGAGATEAFFGQGTRLTVV.

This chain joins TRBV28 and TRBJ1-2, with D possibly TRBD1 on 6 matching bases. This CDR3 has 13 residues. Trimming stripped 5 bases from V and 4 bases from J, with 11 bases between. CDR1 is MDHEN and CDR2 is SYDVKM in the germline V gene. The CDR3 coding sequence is TGTGCCAGCAGTGTCCAGGGGTTCTATGGCTACACCTTC. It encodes CASSVQGFYGYTF.

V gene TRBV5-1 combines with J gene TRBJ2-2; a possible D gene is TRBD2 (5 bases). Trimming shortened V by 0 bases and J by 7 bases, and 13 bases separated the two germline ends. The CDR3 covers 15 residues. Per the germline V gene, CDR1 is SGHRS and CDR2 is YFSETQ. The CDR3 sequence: CASSLAGGTLGELFF. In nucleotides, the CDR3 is TGCGCCAGCAGCTTGGCCGGAGGCACCCTCGGGGAGCTGTTTTTT.

The CDR3 sequence: CAIGGHTEAFF. CDR3 DNA: TGCGCCATCGGGGGGCACACTGAAGCTTTCTTT. This chain connects TRBV10-1 to TRBJ1-1, with D possibly matching TRBD1 (6 bases). V lost 10 bases to trimming and J lost 3 bases, with 9 bases between them. CDR1 is WNHNN and CDR2 is SYGVQD in the germline V gene (reference sequence). The CDR3 sequence is 11 residues long.

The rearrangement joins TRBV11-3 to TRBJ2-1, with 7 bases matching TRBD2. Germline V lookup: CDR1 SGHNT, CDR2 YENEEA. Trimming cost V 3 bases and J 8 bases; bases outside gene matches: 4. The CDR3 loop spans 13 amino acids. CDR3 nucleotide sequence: TGTGCCAGCAGCTTGGGCGGGGGAGATGAGCAGTTCTTC. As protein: CASSLGGGDEQFF.

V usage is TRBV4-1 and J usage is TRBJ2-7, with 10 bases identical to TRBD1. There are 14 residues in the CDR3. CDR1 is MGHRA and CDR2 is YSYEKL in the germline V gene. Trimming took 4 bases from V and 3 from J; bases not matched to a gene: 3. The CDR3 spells CASSLGQGDYEQYF. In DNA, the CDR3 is TGCGCCAGCAGCCTCGGACAGGGGGACTACGAGCAGTACTTC.

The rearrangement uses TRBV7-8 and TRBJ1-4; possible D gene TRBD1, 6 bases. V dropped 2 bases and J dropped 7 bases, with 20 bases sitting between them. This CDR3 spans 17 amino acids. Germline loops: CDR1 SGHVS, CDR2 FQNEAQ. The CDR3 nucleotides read TGTGCCAGCAGCTTAAAGGCTCAGGGTCTAGGGGGTGAAAAACTGTTTTTT. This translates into CASSLKAQGLGGEKLFF.